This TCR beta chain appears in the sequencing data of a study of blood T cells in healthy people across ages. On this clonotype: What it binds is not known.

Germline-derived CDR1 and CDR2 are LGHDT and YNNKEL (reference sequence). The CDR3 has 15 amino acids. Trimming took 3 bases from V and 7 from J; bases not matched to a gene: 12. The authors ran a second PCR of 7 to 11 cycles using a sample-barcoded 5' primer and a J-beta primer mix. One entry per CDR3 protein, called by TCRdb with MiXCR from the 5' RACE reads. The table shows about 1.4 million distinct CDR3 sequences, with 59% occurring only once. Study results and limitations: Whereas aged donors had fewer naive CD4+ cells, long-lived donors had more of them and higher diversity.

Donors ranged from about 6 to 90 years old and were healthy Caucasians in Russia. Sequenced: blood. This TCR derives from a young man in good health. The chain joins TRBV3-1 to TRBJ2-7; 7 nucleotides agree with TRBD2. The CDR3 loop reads CASSHWGRESNEQYF. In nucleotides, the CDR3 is TGTGCCAGCAGCCACTGGGGGAGGGAGTCCAATGAGCAGTACTTC.